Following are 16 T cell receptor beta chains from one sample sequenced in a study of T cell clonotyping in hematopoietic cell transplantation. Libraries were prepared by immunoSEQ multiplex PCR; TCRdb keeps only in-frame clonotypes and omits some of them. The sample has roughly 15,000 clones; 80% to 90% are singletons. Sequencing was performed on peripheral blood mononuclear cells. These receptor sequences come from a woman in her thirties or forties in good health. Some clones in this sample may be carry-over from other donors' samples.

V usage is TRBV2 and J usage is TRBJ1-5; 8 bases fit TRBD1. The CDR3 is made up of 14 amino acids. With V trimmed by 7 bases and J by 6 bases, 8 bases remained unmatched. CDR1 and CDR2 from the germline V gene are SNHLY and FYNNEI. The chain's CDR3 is CASKDRGGSQPQHF. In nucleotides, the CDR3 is TGTGCCAGCAAAGACAGGGGTGGTAGTCAGCCCCAGCATTTT.

The CDR3 protein is CASSGFQNYGYTF. CDR3 in DNA: TGTGCCAGCAGTGGGTTTCAAAACTATGGCTACACCTTC. The J gene is TRBJ1-2, the V gene TRBV6-1; D is unclear. Germline V gene data show CDR1 as MNHNS and CDR2 as SASEGT. Trimming removed 4 bases from V and 2 bases from J, with 8 bases in between. The CDR3 has 13 residues.

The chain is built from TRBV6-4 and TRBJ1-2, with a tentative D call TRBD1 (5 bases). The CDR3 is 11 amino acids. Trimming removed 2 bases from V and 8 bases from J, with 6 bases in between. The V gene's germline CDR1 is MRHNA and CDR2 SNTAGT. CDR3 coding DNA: TGTGCCAGCAGTGACAGGGGCGGCTACACCTTC. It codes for CASSDRGGYTF.

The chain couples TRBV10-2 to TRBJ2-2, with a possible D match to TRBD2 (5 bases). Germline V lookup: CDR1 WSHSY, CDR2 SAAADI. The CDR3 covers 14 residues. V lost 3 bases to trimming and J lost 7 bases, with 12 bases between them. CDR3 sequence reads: CASSESAGGGELFF. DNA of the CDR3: TGCGCCAGCAGTGAATCGGCGGGTGGCGGGGAGCTGTTTTTT.

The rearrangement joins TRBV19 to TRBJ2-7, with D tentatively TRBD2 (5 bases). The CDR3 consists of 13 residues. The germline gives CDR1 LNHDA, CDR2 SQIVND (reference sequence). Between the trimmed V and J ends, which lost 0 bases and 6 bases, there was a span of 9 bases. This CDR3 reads CASSIDGVLEQYF. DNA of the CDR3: TGTGCCAGTAGTATAGACGGGGTTCTCGAGCAGTACTTC.

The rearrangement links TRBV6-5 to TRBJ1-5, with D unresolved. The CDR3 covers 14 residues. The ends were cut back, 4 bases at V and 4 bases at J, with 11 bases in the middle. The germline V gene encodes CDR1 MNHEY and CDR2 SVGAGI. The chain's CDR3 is CASSFHRDNQPQHF. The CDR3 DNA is TGTGCCAGCAGTTTTCACCGCGATAATCAGCCCCAGCATTTT.

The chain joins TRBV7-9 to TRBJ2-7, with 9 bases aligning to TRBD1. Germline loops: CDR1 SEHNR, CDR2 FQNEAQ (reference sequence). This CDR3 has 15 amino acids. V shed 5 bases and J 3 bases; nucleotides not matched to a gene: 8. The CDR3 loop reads CASSRTGERDYEQYF. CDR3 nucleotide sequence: TGTGCCAGCAGCCGGACAGGGGAAAGGGACTACGAGCAGTACTTC.

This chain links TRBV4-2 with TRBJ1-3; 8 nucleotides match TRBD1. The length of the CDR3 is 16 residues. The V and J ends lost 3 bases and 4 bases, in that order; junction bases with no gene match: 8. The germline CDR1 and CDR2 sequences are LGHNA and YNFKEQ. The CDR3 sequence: CASSHTDRDAGNTIYF. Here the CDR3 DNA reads TGTGCCAGCAGCCACACGGACAGGGACGCAGGAAACACCATATATTTT.

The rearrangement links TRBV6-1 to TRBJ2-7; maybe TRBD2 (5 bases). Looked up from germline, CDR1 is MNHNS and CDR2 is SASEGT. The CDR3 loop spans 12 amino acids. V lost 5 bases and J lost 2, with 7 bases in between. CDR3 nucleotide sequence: TGTGCCAGCAGTAGCGGTCCCTACGAGCAGTACTTC. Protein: CASSSGPYEQYF.

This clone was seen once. The CDR3 coding sequence is TGTGCCAGCAGCTTAGACAGATCCTACTATGGCTACACCTTC. Translated, it gives CASSLDRSYYGYTF. V gene TRBV7-9 combines with J gene TRBJ1-2; D remains unclear. The CDR3 has 14 amino acids. The V gene's germline CDR1 is SEHNR and CDR2 FQNEAQ (reference sequence). The ends were cut back, 1 base at V and 3 bases at J, with 9 bases in the middle.

The CDR3 is CASSVVGDTEAFF. CDR3 DNA sequence: TGTGCCAGCAGCGTAGTGGGGGACACTGAAGCTTTCTTT. This chain joins TRBV9 and TRBJ1-1, with a weak D call TRBD1 (5 bases). The CDR3 has 13 amino acids. V was clipped by 0 bases and J by 3 bases, with 6 bases between them. Germline values: CDR1 SGDLS, CDR2 YYNGEE. Full variable domain (rest looked up from reference TRBV9 and TRBJ1-1): DSGVTQTPKHLITATGQRVTLRCSPRSGDLSVYWYQQSLDQGLQFLIQYYNGEERAKGNILERFSAQQFPDLHSELNLSSLELGDSALYFCASSVVGDTEAFFGQGTRLTVV.

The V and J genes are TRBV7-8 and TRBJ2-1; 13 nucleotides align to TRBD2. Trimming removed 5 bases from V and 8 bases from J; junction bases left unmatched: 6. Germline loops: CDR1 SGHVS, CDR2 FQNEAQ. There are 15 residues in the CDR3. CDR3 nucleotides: TGTGCCAGCAGCGAACTAGCGGGAGGGCCCCATGAGCAGTTCTTC. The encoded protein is CASSELAGGPHEQFF.

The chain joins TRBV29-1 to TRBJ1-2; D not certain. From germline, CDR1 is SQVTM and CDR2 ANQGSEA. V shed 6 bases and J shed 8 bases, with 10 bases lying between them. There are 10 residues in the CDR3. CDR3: CSVDTDGYTF. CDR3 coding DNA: TGCAGCGTCGATACCGACGGCTACACCTTC. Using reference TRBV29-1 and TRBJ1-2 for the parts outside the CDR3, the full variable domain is SAVISQKPSRDICQRGTSLTIQCQVDSQVTMMFWYRQQPGQSLTLIATANQGSEATYESGFVIDKFPISRPNLTFSTLTVSNMSPEDSSIYLCSVDTDGYTFGSGTRLTVV.

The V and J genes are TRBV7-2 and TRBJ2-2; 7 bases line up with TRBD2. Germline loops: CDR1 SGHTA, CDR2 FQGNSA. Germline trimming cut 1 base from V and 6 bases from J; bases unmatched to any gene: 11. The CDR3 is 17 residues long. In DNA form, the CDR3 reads TGTGCCAGCAGCTTAGTAGCCGGTCAGGGAGGGGCCGGGGAGCTGTTTTTT. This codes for CASSLVAGQGGAGELFF.

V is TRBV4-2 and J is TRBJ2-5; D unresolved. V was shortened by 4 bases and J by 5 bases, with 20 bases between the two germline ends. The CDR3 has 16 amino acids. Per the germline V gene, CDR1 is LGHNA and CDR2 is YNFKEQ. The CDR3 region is CASSLQATRVRETQYF. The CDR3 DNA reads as TGTGCCAGCAGCCTTCAAGCGACAAGGGTAAGGGAGACCCAGTACTTC.

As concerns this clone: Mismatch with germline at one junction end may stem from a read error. This CDR3 is CVSSLAAGTRNTIYF. For the CDR3, the DNA is TGTGTCAGCAGCTTAGCGGCAGGTACGAGAAACACCATATATTTT. This rearrangement joins TRBV7-9 to TRBJ1-3; no clear D. The CDR3 has 15 amino acids. Germline CDR1 and CDR2: SEHNR and FQNEAQ (reference sequence).